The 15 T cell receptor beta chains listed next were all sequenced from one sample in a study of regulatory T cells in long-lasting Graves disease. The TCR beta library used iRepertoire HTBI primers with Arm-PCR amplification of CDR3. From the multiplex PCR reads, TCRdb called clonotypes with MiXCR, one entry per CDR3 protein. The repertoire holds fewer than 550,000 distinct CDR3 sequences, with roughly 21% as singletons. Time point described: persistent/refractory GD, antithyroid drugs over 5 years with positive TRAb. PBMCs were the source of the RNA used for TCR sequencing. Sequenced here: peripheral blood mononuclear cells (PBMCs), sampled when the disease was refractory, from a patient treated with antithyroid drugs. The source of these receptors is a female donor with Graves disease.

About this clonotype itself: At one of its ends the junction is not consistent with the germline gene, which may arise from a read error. CDR3 nucleotide sequence: TGTGCCAGCAGCGACGGGTACAATCAGTCCCAGCATTTT. It is translated as CASSDGYNQSQHF. The J gene is TRBJ1-5, the V gene TRBV9; no definite D call. Germline CDR1 and CDR2: SGDLS and YYNGEE. The CDR3 spans 13 residues.

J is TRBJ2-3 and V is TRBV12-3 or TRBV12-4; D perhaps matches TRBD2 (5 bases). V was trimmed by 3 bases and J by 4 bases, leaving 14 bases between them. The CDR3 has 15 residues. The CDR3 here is CASSLEGSAADTQYF. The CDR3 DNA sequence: TGTGCCAGCAGTTTGGAAGGTAGCGCTGCAGATACGCAGTATTTT.

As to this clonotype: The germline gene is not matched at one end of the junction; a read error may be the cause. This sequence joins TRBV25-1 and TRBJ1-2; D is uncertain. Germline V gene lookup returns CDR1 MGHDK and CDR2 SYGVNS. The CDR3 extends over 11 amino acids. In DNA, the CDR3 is TGTGCCAGCAGTGAAGCCACCCGGATCCTCTTC. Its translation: CASSEATRILF.

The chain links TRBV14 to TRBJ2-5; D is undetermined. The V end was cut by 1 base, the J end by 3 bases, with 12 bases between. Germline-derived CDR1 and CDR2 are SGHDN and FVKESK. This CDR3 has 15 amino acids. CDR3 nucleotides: TGTGCCAGCAGCCAAGGCCGTTATCCTGAAGAGACCCAGTACTTC. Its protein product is CASSQGRYPEETQYF.

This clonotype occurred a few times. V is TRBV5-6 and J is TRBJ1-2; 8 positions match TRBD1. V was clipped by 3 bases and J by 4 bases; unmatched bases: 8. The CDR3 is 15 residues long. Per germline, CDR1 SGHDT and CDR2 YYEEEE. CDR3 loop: CASSYTFQGAYGYTF. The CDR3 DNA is TGTGCCAGCAGCTATACATTCCAGGGGGCCTATGGCTACACCTTC.

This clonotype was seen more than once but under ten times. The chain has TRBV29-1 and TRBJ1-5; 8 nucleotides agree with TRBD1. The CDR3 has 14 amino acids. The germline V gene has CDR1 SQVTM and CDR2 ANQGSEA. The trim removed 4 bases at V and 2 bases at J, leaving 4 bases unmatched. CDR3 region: CSVAQGAGNQPQHF. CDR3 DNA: TGCAGCGTTGCTCAGGGGGCCGGCAATCAGCCCCAGCATTTT.

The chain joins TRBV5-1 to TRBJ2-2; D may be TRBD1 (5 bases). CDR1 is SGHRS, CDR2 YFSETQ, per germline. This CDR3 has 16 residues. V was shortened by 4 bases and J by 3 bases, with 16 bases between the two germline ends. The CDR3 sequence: CASSPSSGIDTGELFF. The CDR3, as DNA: TGCGCCAGCAGCCCGAGCTCAGGGATTGACACCGGGGAGCTGTTTTTT.

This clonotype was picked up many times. The CDR3 protein is CAVSGELNTEAFF. The CDR3 bases are TGTGCCGTGTCGGGGGAATTGAACACTGAAGCTTTCTTT. The chain employs TRBV10-3 and TRBJ1-1; D is possibly TRBD1 (5 bases). The CDR3 covers 13 residues. Germline values: CDR1 ENHRY, CDR2 SYGVKD. V was clipped by 11 bases and J by 0 bases, with 13 bases between them.

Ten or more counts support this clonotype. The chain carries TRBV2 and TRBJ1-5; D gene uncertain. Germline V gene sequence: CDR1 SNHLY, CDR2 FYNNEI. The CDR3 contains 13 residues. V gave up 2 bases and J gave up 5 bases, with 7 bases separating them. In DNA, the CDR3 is TGTGCCAGCAGTGAACAGTTGGATCAGCCCCAGCATTTT. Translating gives CASSEQLDQPQHF.

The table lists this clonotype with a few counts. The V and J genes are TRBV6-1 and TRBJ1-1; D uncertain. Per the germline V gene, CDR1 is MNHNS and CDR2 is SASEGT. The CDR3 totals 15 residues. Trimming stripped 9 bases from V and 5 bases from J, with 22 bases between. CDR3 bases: TGTGCCAGTTACCTAGCCCCCGATGCGAGGACTGAAGCTTTCTTT. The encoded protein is CASYLAPDARTEAFF.

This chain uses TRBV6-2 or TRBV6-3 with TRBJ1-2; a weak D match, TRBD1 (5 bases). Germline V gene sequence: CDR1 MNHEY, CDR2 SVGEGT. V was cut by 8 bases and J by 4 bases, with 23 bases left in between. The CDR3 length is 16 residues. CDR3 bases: TGTGCCAGCTCCAACGACGGGACCTCAGCTGGCTATGGCTACACCTTC. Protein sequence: CASSNDGTSAGYGYTF.

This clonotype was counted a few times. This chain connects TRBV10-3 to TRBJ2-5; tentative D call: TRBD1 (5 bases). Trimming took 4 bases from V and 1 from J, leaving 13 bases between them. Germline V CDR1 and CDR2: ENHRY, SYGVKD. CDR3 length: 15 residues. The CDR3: CAISAGLGVQETQYF. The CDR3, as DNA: TGTGCCATCAGTGCCGGCCTAGGGGTCCAAGAGACCCAGTACTTC.

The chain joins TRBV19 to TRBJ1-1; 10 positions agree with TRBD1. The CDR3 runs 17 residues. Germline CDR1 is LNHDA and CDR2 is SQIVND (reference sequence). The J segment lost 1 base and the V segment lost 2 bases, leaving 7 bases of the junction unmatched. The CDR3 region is CASSIRDRGAGNTEAFF. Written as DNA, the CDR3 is TGTGCCAGTAGTATACGGGACAGGGGCGCTGGGAACACTGAAGCTTTCTTT.

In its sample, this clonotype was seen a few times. CDR3 amino acids: CASSFRGLYQETQYF. As DNA, the CDR3 is TGTGCCAGCAGTTTCAGGGGTTTGTACCAAGAGACCCAGTACTTC. This chain connects TRBV12-3 or TRBV12-4 to TRBJ2-5; D perhaps matches TRBD1 (6 bases). The V end was cut by 3 bases, the J end by 0 bases, with 11 bases between. The CDR3 length is 15 residues.

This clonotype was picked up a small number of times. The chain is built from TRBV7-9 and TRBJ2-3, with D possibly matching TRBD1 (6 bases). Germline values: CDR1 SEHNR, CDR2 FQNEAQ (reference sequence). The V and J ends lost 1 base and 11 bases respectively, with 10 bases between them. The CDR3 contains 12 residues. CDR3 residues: CASSLDRVLQYF. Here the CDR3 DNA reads TGTGCCAGCAGCTTAGACAGGGTTCTGCAGTATTTT.